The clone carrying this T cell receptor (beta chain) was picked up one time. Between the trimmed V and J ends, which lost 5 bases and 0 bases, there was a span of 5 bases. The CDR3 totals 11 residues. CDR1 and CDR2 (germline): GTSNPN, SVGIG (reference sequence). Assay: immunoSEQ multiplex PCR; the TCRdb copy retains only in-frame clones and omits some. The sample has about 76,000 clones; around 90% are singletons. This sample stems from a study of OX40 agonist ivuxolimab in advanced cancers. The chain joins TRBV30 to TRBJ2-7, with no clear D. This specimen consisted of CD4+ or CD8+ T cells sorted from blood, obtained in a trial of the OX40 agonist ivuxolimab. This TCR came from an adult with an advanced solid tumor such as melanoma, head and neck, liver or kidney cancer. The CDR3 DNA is TGTGCCTGGGGCACCTCCTACGAGCAGTACTTC. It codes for CAWGTSYEQYF.